These 12 T cell receptor beta chains originate from one sample sequenced in a study of CD8 T cells in Susac syndrome. Reverse transcription of 0.5 to 1 ug RNA was performed with random hexamers. MiXCR, run by TCRdb on the immunoSEQ multiplex PCR reads, gives a single entry per CDR3 protein. The profile shows around 300,000 distinct CDR3 sequences, roughly 90% of them singletons. Sequences were obtained from CD8+ T cells from PBMCs. Every receptor here comes from a human donor with multiple sclerosis.

DNA for the CDR3: TGCGCCAGCAGCTTGGACCTAGCGGCCTTAGGGAATGAGCAGTTCTTC. It translates to CASSLDLAALGNEQFF. The rearrangement links TRBV5-1 to TRBJ2-1, with 7 bases aligning to TRBD2. CDR3 length equals 16 residues. Germline V lookup: CDR1 SGHRS, CDR2 YFSETQ. V lost 0 bases and J lost 7; bases outside the gene matches: 10.

This clonotype was observed a single time. The junction differs from germline at one of its ends, possibly a read error. The chain links TRBV20-1 to TRBJ2-1, with 10 bases identical to TRBD2. Germline CDR1 is DFQATT and CDR2 is SNEGSKA (reference sequence). This CDR3 is 18 amino acids long. The CDR3 loop is CSTSGSSGSSFSYNEQFF. The CDR3 nucleotides are TGCAGTACTAGTGGATCTAGCGGGAGTTCATTTTCCTACAATGAGCAGTTCTTC.

This clonotype has a single count. V is TRBV12-3 or TRBV12-4 and J is TRBJ2-2, with D uncertain. V was cut by 5 bases and J by 6 bases, with 13 bases left in between. CDR3 length equals 14 residues. For the CDR3, the DNA is TGTGCCAGCAGTCAGAACAGAAGACCCGGGGAGCTGTTTTTT. Translated: CASSQNRRPGELFF.

The V and J genes are TRBV14 and TRBJ2-7; TRBD1 matches at 7 bases. Germline-derived CDR1 and CDR2 are SGHDN and FVKESK. The CDR3 has 14 residues. The V and J ends lost 5 bases and 6 bases, in that order; junction bases with no gene match: 10. CDR3 nucleotide sequence: TGTGCCAGCAGCGACCGGGACAGAGGCAGCGAGCAGTACTTC. Protein product: CASSDRDRGSEQYF.

The rearrangement uses TRBV7-6 and TRBJ2-1; a weak D match, TRBD2 (6 bases). Trimming shortened V by 6 bases and J by 8 bases, and 11 bases separated the two germline ends. Germline lookup yields CDR1 SGHVS and CDR2 FNYEAQ. The CDR3 length is 12 residues. The CDR3 bases are TGTGCCAGCAGTGCGGGAATCGATGAGCAGTTCTTC. Amino acid sequence: CASSAGIDEQFF.

This chain connects TRBV29-1 to TRBJ2-3, with D uncertain. The CDR3 extends over 11 amino acids. Germline CDR1 and CDR2: SQVTM and ANQGSEA. Trimming left V 0 bases short and J 14 bases short, with 12 bases between. Here the CDR3 DNA reads TGCAGCGTTGAAGATTCATACGGGTCGTATTTT. It specifies CSVEDSYGSYF.

This clonotype came up once. The chain employs TRBV7-3 and TRBJ2-7; TRBD1 aligns across 9 bases. Germline V gene sequence: CDR1 SGHTA, CDR2 FQGTGA. The CDR3 covers 13 residues. V gave up 8 bases and J gave up 4 bases; unmatched junction bases: 6. The CDR3 region is CASSEDRGYEQYF. In nucleotides, the CDR3 is TGTGCCAGCTCCGAGGACAGGGGATACGAGCAGTACTTC.

The CDR3 DNA sequence: TGCAGCGTTGAAGCCGGGCCACAACTGAACACCGGGGAGCTGTTTTTT. The encoded protein is CSVEAGPQLNTGELFF. J is TRBJ2-2 and V is TRBV29-1; D is unresolved. This CDR3 is 16 amino acids long. Germline assignment: CDR1 SQVTM and CDR2 ANQGSEA. V lost 1 base and J 1 base, leaving 13 bases between the germline ends.

This clonotype has just one count. This rearrangement joins TRBV29-1 to TRBJ1-1, with D uncertain. The germline V and J ends were trimmed by 4 bases and 8 bases, with 14 bases remaining between them. Germline-derived CDR1 and CDR2 are SQVTM and ANQGSEA. This CDR3 has 12 amino acids. The CDR3 coding sequence is TGCAGCGTTGTGGGCGAGAAGGGAGAAGCTTTCTTT. As protein: CSVVGEKGEAFF.

The chain carries TRBV4-3 and TRBJ2-7; TRBD1 aligns across 7 bases. The CDR3 length is 17 residues. Germline CDR1 and CDR2: LGHNA and YSLEER. V lost 2 bases, J lost 0 bases, and 10 bases stayed unmatched. In DNA form, the CDR3 reads TGCGCCAGCAGCCAATCGCACGCCGGGACAGTCTCCTACGAGCAGTACTTC. Its protein product is CASSQSHAGTVSYEQYF.

V usage is TRBV7-3 and J usage is TRBJ2-4, with 9 positions matching TRBD1. This CDR3 contains 14 residues. V shed 5 bases, J shed 5 bases, and the junction held 4 bases outside the gene matches. Germline CDR1 is SGHTA and CDR2 is FQGTGA. CDR3 sequence: CASSHTGGQNIQYF. In DNA form, the CDR3 reads TGTGCCAGCAGCCACACAGGGGGCCAAAACATTCAGTACTTC.

The chain joins TRBV12-3 or TRBV12-4 to TRBJ2-5; D might be TRBD1 (5 bases). CDR3 length equals 15 residues. Trimming stripped 3 bases from V and 1 base from J, with 12 bases between. CDR3 region: CASSFLGRGQETQYF. The CDR3 DNA sequence: TGTGCCAGCAGTTTCCTGGGAAGGGGCCAAGAGACCCAGTACTTC.